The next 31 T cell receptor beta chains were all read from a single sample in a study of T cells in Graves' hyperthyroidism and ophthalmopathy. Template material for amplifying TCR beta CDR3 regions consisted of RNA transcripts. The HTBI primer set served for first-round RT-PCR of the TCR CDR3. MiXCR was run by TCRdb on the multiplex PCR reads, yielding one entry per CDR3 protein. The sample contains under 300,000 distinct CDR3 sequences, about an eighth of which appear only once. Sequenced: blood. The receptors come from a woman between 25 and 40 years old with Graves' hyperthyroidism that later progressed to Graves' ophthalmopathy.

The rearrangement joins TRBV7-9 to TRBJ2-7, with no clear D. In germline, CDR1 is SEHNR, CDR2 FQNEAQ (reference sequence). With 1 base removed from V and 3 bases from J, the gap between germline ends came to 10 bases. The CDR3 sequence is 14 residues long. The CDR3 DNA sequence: TGTGCCAGCAGCTTAGGCGGAGAGCGCTACGAGCAGTACTTC. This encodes CASSLGGERYEQYF.

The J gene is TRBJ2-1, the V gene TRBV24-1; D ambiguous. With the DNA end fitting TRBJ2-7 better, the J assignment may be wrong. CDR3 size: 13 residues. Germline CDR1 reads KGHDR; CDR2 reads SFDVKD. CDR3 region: CATSDSPYNEQYF. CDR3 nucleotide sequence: TGTGCCACCAGTGATTCTCCCTACAATGAGCAGTACTTC.

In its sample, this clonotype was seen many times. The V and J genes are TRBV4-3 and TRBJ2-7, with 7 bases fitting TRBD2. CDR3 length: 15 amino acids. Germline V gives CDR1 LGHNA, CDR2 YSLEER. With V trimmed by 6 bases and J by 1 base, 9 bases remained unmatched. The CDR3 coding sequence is TGCGCCAGCAGTGACAATAGCGGGCCTTCCTACGAGCAGTACTTC. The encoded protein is CASSDNSGPSYEQYF.

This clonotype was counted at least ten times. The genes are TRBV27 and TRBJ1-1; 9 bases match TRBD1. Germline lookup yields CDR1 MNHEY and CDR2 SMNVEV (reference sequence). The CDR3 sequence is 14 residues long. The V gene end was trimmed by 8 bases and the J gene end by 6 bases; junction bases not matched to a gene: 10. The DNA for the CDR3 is TGTGCCAGCCGCCCGGGACAGGGATTTCCTGAAGCTTTCTTT. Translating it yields CASRPGQGFPEAFF.

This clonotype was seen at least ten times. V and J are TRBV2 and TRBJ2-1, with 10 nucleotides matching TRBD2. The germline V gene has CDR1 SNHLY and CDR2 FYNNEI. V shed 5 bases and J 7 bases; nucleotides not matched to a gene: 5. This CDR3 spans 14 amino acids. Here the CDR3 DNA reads TGTGCCAGCAGTAGCGGGAGGGCCGGGAATGAGCAGTTCTTC. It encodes CASSSGRAGNEQFF.

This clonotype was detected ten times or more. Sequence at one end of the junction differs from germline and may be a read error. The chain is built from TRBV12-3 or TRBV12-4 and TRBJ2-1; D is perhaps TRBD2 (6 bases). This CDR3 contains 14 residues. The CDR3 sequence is CASSLASPYNEQFF. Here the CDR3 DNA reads TGTGCCAGCAGTCTAGCGTCGCCCTACAATGAGCAGTTCTTC.

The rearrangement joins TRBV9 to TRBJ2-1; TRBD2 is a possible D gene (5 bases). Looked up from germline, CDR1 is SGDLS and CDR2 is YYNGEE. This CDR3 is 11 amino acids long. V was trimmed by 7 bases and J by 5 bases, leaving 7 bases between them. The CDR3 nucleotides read TGTGCCAGCCCAGCGGACAATGAGCAGTTCTTC. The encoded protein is CASPADNEQFF.

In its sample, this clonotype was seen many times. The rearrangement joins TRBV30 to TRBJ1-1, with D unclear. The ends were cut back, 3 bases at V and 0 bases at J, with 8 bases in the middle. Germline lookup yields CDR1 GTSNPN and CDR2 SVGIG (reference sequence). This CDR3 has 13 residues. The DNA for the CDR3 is TGTGCCTGGAGCGGGTATATGAACACTGAAGCTTTCTTT. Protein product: CAWSGYMNTEAFF.

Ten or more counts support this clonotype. The CDR3 nucleotides read TGTGCCAGCAGGCGCGGGTGGAATGAGCAGTTCTTC. Amino acids: CASRRGWNEQFF. This chain links TRBV7-8 with TRBJ2-1; D may be TRBD2 (5 bases). In germline, CDR1 is SGHVS, CDR2 FQNEAQ. V lost 6 bases and J lost 7, with 10 bases in between. The CDR3 covers 12 residues.

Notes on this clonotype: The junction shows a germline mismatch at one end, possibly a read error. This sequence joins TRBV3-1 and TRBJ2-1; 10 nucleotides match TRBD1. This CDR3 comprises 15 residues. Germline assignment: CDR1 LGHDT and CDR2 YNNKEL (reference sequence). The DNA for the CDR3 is TGTACCAGCAGCTTAGGGACAGGGGCCTACAATGAGCAGTTCTTC. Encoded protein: CTSSLGTGAYNEQFF.

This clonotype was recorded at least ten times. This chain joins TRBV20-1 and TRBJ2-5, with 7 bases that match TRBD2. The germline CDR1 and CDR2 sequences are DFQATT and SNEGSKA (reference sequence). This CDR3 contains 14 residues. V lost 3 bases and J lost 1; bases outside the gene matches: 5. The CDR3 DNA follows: TGCAGTGCTAGGGTAGGCGGGGGCCAAGAGACCCAGTACTTC. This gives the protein CSARVGGGQETQYF.

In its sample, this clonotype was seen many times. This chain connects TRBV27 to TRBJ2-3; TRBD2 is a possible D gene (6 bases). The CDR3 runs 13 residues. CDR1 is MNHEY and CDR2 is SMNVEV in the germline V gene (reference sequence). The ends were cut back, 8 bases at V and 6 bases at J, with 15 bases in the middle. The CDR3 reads CASGPGLEDTQYF. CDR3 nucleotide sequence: TGTGCCAGCGGCCCGGGACTTGAGGATACGCAGTATTTT.

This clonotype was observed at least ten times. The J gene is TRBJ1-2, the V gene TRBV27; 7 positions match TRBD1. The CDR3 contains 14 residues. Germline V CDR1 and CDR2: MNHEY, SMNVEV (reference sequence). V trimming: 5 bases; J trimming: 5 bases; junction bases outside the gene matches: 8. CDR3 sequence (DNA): TGTGCCAGCAGTAGGGGGAGGGGGCTTTATGGCTACACCTTC. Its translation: CASSRGRGLYGYTF.

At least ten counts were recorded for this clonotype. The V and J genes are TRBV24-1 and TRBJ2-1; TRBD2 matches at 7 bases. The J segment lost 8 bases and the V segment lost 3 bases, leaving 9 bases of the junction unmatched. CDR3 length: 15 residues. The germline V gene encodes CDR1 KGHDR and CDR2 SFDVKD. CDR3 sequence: CATSDPGTIGHEQFF. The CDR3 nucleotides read TGTGCCACCAGTGATCCCGGGACTATTGGCCATGAGCAGTTCTTC.

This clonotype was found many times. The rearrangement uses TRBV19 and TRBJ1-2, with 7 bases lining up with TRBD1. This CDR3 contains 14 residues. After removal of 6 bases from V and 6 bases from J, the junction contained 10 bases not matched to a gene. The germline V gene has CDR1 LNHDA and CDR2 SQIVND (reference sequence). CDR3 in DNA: TGTGCCAGTAGCAGCGACAGGGCTTCCCATGGCTACACCTTC. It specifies CASSSDRASHGYTF.

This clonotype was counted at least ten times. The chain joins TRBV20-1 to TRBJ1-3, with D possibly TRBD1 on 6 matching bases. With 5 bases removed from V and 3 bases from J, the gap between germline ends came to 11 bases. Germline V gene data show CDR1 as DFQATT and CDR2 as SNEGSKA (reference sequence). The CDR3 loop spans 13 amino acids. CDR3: CSAVGANGNTIYF. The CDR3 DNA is TGCAGTGCTGTGGGGGCCAATGGAAACACCATATATTTT.

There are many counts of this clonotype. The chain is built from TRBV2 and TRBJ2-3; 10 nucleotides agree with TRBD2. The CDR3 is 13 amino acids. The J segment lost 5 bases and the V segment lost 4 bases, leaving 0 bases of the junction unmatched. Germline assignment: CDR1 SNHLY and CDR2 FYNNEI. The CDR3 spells CASSGLAGDTQYF. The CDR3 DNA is TGTGCCAGCAGTGGACTAGCGGGAGATACGCAGTATTTT.

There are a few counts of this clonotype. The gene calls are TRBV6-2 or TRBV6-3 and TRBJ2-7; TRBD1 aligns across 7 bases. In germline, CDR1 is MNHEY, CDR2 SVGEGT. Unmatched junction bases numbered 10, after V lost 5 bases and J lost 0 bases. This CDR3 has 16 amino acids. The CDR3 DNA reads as TGTGCCAGCAGTACCGACAGGGCCTGGGCCTCCTACGAGCAGTACTTC. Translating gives CASSTDRAWASYEQYF.

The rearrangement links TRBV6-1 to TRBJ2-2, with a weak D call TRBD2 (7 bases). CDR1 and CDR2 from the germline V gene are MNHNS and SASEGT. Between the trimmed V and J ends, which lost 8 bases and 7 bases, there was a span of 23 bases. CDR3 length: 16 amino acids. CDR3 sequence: CASGKWGKGGGGELFF. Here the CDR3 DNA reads TGTGCCAGCGGAAAATGGGGGAAGGGAGGGGGCGGGGAGCTGTTTTTT.

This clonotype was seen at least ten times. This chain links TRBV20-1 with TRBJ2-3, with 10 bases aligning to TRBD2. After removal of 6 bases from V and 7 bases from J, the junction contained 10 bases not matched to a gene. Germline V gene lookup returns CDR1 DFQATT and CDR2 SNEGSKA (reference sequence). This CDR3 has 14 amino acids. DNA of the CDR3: TGCAGTGCCTGGACTAGCGGTAGGCTGAATACGCAGTATTTT. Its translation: CSAWTSGRLNTQYF.

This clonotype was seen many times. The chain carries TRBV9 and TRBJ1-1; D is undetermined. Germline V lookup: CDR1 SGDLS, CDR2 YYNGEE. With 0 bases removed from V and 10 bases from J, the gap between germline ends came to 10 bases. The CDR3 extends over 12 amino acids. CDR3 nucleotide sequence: TGTGCCAGCAGCGTAGAAACTGGGATAGCTTTCTTT. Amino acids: CASSVETGIAFF. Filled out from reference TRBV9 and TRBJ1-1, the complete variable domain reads DSGVTQTPKHLITATGQRVTLRCSPRSGDLSVYWYQQSLDQGLQFLIQYYNGEERAKGNILERFSAQQFPDLHSELNLSSLELGDSALYFCASSVETGIAFFGQGTRLTVV.

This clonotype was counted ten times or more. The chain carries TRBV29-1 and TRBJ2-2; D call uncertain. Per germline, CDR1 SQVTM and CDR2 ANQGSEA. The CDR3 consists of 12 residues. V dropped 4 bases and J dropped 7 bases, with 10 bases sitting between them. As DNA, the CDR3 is TGCAGCGTTGTACAAGGGAACGGGGAGCTGTTTTTT. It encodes CSVVQGNGELFF.

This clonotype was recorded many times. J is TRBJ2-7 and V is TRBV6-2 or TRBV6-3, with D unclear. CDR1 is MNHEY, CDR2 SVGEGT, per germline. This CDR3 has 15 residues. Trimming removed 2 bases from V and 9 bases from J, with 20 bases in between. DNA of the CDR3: TGTGCCAGCAGTTACGGGTTTTCAGAGTGGCGTTGGCAGTACTTC. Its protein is CASSYGFSEWRWQYF.

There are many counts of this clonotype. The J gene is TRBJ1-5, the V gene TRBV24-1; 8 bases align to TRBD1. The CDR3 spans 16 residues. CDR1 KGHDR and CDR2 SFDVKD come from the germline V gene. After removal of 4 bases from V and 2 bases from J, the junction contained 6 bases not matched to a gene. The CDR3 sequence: CATSEGPGQGNQPQHF. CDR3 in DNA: TGTGCCACCAGTGAGGGACCGGGACAGGGCAATCAGCCCCAGCATTTT.

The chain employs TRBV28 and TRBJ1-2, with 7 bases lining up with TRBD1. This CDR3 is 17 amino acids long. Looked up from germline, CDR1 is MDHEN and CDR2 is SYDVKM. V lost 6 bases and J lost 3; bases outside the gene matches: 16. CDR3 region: CASRHRFRGLVDYGYTF. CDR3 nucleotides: TGTGCCAGCAGGCACCGGTTCAGGGGGTTGGTGGACTATGGCTACACCTTC.

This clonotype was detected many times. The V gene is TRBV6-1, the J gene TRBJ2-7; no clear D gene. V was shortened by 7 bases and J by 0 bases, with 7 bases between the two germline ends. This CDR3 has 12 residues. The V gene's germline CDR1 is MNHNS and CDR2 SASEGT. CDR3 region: CASTRASYEQYF. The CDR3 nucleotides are TGTGCCAGCACTCGGGCCTCCTACGAGCAGTACTTC.

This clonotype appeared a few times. This CDR3 reads CAWLGYGPKRDTQYF. The CDR3 DNA reads TGTGCCTGGTTGGGGTACGGGCCCAAAAGAGATACGCAGTATTTT. The genes are TRBV30 and TRBJ2-3; unclear D gene. The V end lost 5 bases, the J end lost 5 bases, and 20 bases lay between the germline ends. The germline CDR1 and CDR2 sequences are GTSNPN and SVGIG (reference sequence). The CDR3 consists of 15 residues.

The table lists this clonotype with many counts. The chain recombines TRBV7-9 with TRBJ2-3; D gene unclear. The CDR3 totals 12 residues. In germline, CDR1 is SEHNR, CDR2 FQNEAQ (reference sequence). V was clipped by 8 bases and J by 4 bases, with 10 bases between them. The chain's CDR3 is CASGYWADTQYF. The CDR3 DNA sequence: TGTGCCAGCGGGTATTGGGCAGATACGCAGTATTTT.

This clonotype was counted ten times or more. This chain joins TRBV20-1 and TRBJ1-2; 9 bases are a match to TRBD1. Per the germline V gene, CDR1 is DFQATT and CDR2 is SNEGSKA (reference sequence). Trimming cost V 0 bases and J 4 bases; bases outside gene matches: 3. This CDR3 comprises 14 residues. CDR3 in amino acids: CSARDRDRVYGYTF. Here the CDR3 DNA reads TGCAGTGCTAGAGATCGGGACAGGGTCTATGGCTACACCTTC.

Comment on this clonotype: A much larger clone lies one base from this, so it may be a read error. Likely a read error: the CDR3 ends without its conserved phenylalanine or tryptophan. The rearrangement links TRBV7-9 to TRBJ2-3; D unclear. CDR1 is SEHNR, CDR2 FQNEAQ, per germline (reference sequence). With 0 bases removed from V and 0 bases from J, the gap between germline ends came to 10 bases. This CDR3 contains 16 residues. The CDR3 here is CASSLALSASTDTQYS. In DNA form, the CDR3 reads TGTGCCAGCAGCTTAGCTCTTTCCGCTAGCACAGATACGCAGTATTCT.

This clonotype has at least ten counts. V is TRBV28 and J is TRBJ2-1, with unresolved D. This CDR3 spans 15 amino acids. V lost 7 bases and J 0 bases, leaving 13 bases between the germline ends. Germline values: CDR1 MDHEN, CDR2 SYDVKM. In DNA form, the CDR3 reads TGTGCCAGCACCCCCAGACTGAGCTCCTACAATGAGCAGTTCTTC. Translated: CASTPRLSSYNEQFF.